This T cell receptor beta chain comes out of a study of T cell changes during pregnancy in multiple sclerosis. Germline V lookup: CDR1 MNHEY, CDR2 SMNVEV (reference sequence). This CDR3 has 15 amino acids. Trimming stripped 2 bases from V and 4 bases from J, with 12 bases between. The assay was immunoSEQ multiplex PCR, and TCRdb's table has in-frame clones only and misses some. The table has tens of thousands of clones, around 90% seen once; the top ten hold roughly 2%. The chain employs TRBV27 and TRBJ1-3; D gene unclear. The sample here was CD4+ T cells from peripheral blood mononuclear cells, taken after pregnancy. This clonotype was sampled from a female donor in good health, enrolled as a control in a pregnancy study. The DNA for the CDR3 is TGTGCCAGCAGTTTAAGCGGGGTGAGGGGAAACACCATATATTTT. The encoded protein is CASSLSGVRGNTIYF.